The clone carrying this T cell receptor beta chain was detected once. As yet, its antigen is unknown. Drawn from each donor were ten milliliters of peripheral blood. The CDR3 is made up of 18 amino acids. The germline gives CDR1 MGHRA, CDR2 YSYEKL. The ends were cut back, 4 bases at V and 0 bases at J, with 18 bases in the middle. The second PCR ran roughly 6 to 11 cycles with a sample-barcoded 5' primer and J-beta primers. Every molecule of cDNA carried a tag from a template-switch adaptor with 12 random nucleotides. TCRdb passed the 5' RACE reads through MiXCR, listing each CDR3 protein once. This table holds 1,300,000 or so distinct CDR3 sequences, almost 60% found once. The sample is drawn from a study of blood T cells in healthy people across ages. Notes on the study in general: Because donor CMV status was unknown, expanded clonotype changes were possibly confounded.

The clonotype originates from a man younger than 35 in good health. This chain joins TRBV4-1 and TRBJ1-4, with a possible D match to TRBD1 (6 bases). The sequenced sample was blood. The CDR3 DNA reads as TGCGCCAGCAGCCTAAATACAGGGAAGGGTGCAACTAATGAAAAACTGTTTTTT. Translated, it gives CASSLNTGKGATNEKLFF.